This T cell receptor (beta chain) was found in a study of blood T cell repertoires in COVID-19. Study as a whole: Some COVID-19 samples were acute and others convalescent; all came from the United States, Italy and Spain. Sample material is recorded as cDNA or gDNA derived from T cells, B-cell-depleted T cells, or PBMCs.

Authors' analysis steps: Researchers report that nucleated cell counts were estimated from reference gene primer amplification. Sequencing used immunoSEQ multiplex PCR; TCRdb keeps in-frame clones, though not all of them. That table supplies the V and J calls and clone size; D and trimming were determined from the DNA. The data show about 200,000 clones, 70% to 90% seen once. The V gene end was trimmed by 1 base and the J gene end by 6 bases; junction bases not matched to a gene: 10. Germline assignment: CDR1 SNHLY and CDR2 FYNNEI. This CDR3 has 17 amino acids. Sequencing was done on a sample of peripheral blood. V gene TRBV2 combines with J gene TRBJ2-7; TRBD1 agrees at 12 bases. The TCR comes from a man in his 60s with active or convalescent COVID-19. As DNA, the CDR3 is TGTGCCAGCAGTGAAGAGAGCCGGGACAGGGGGCTTTGCGAGCAGTACTTC. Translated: CASSEESRDRGLCEQYF.